This T cell receptor (beta chain) was sequenced for a study of cytomegalovirus exposure and HLA in healthy donors. General study results and limits: Reports credit the classifier with highly specific, highly sensitive diagnosis of cytomegalovirus status.

Donors came from a validation cohort of over a hundred subjects, distinct from the first 666-subject cohort. The method was immunoSEQ multiplex PCR; TCRdb's version includes in-frame clones alone and lacks a portion of them. The sample includes 150,000 to 200,000 clones, approximately 90% of them seen just once. V lost 4 bases to trimming and J lost 6 bases; unmatched junction nucleotides: 4. The germline V gene encodes CDR1 LNHDA and CDR2 SQIVND (reference sequence). The CDR3 length is 13 residues. Note on this clone: Its antigen is currently unknown.

The receptor comes from a young woman in good health and CMV-seronegative. The genes are TRBV19 and TRBJ2-7; TRBD1 matches 9 bases. The sequencing sample was made of PBMCs. The CDR3 DNA follows: TGTGCCAGTAGTACCCAGACAGGGGGCGAGCAGTACTTC. It encodes CASSTQTGGEQYF.